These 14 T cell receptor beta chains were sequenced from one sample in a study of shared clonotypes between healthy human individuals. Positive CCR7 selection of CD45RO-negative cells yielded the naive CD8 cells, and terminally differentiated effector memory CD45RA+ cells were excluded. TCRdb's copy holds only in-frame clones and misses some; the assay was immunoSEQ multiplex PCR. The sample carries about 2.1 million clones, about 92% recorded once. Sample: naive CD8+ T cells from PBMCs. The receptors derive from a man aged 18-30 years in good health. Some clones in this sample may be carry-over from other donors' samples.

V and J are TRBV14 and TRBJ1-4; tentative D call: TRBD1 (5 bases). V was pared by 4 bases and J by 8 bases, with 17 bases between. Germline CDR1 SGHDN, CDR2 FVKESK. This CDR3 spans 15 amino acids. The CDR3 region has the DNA TGTGCCAGCAGCCCCGCGGGACGCAGAATAGAAAAACTGTTTTTT. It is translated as CASSPAGRRIEKLFF.

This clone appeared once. The CDR3 spells CASSLDPQGVSEQYF. The DNA of the CDR3 is TGCGCCAGCAGCTTGGACCCGCAGGGGGTGTCCGAGCAGTACTTC. The V gene is TRBV5-1, the J gene TRBJ2-7; TRBD1 aligns across 7 bases. Germline CDR1 and CDR2: SGHRS and YFSETQ. The CDR3 loop spans 15 amino acids. Trimming took 0 bases from V and 6 from J; bases not matched to a gene: 9.

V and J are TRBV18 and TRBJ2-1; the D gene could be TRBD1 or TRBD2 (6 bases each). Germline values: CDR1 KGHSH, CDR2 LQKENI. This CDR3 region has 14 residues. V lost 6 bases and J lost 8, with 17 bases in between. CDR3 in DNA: TGTGCCAGCTCTCCTGGCCCGGGGGCGGATGAGCAGTTCTTC. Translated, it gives CASSPGPGADEQFF.

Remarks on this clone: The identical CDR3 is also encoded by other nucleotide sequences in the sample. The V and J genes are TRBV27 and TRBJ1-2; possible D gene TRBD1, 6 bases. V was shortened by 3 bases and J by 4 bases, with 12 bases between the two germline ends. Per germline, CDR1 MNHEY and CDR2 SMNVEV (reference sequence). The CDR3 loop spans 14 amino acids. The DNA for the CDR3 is TGTGCCAGCAGTTTCGGGGGGCTTGCCTATGGCTACACCTTC. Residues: CASSFGGLAYGYTF.

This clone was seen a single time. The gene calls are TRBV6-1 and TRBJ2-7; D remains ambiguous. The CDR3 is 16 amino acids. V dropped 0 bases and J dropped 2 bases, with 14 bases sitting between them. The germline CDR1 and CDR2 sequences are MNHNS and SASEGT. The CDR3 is CASSEAAAYDTYEQYF. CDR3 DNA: TGTGCCAGCAGTGAAGCAGCAGCGTATGACACCTACGAGCAGTACTTC.

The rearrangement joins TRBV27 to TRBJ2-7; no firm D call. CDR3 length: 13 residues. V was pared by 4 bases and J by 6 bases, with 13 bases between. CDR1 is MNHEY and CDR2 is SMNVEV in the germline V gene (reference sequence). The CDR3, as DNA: TGTGCCAGCAGTTCACTCGGACCCGTCGAGCAGTACTTC. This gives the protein CASSSLGPVEQYF.

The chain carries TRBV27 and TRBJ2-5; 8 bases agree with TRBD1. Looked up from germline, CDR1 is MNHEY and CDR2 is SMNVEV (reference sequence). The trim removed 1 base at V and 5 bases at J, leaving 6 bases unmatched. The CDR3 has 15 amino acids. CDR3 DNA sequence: TGTGCCAGCAGTTTATTCGGACAGGGTGCGGAGACCCAGTACTTC. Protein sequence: CASSLFGQGAETQYF.

CDR3: CASSQGTGEDTQYF. The CDR3 bases are TGTGCCAGCAGCCAAGGGACAGGAGAAGATACGCAGTATTTT. The V gene is TRBV7-9, the J gene TRBJ2-3, with 8 bases fitting TRBD1. The CDR3 is 14 residues long. V was clipped by 5 bases and J by 5 bases; unmatched bases: 6. The V gene's germline CDR1 is SEHNR and CDR2 FQNEAQ (reference sequence).

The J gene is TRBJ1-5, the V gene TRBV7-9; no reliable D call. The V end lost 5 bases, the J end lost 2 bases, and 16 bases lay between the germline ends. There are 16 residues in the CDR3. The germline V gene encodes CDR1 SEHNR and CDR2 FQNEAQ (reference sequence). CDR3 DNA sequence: TGTGCCAGCAGCCCCCCCGGAAGGAGGGGCAATCAGCCCCAGCATTTT. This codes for CASSPPGRRGNQPQHF.

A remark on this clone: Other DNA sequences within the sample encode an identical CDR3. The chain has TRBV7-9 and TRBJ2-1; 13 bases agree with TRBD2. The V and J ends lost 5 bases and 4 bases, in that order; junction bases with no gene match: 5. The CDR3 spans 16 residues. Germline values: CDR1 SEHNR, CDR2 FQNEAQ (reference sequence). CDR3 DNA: TGTGCCAGCAGCCCGACTAGCGGGAGGTCTTACAATGAGCAGTTCTTC. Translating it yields CASSPTSGRSYNEQFF. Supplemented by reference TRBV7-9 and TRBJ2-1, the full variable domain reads DTGVSQNPRHKITKRGQNVTFRCDPISEHNRLYWYRQTLGQGPEFLTYFQNEAQLEKSRLLSDRFSAERPKGSFSTLEIQRTEQGDSAMYLCASSPTSGRSYNEQFFGPGTRLTVL.

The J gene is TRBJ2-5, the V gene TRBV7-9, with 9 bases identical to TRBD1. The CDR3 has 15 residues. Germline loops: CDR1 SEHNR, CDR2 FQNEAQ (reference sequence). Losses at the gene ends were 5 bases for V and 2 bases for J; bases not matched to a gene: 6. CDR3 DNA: TGTGCCAGCAGCCAGACAGGGGGGAGGCAAGAGACCCAGTACTTC. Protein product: CASSQTGGRQETQYF.

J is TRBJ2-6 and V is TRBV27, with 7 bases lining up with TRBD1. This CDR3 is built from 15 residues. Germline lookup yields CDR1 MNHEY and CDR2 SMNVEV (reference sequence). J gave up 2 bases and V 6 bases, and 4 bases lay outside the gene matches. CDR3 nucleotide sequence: TGTGCCAGCAGGGTCACAGGGGCTGGGGCCAACGTCCTGACTTTC. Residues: CASRVTGAGANVLTF.

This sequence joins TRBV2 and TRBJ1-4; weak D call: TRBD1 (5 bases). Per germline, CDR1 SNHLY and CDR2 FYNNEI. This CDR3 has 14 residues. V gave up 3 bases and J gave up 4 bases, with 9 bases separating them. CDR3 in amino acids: CASSEGPFNEKLFF. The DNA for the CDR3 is TGTGCCAGCAGTGAGGGACCTTTTAATGAAAAACTGTTTTTT.

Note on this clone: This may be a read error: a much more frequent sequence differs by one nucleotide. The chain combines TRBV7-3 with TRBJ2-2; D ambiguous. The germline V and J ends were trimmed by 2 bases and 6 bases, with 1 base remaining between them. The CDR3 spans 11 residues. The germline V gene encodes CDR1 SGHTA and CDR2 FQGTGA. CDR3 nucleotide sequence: TGTGCCAGCAGCTTAGCCGGGGAGCTGTTTTTT. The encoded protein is CASSLAGELFF.